This T cell receptor beta chain was obtained from a study of T cells expressing NK-cell markers (dated by TCRdb to between 2020 and 2021). With respect to the entire study: About 8 donors provided sorted CD3+CD56+NKG2C+, CD3+CD56+NKG2C- and CD3+CD56-NKG2C+ T-cell subsets, whose TCR beta-chain repertoires were profiled. Among the eight sequenced donors, only one was HCMV-seronegative, while the other seven were HCMV-seropositive. All eight donors whose samples were sequenced were randomly selected healthy volunteers, three of them men and five women. Sequencing of the libraries produced 2 x 150 bp reads on Illumina HiSeq 2000/2500, MiSeq or NextSeq.

The sample was run on an Illumina HiSeq 2000. The TCR beta cDNA libraries were made using 5'RACE template switching, a step that added both a universal primer site and unique molecular identifiers. cDNA synthesis was primed from the TCR beta constant segment and was followed by two successive PCR amplification steps. Per the source publication's procedure: Reads were demultiplexed and grouped by UMI with MIGEC, and clonotypes were assembled and quantified with MiTCR. To exclude erroneous sequences, any TCR cDNA sequence not supported by at least two reads was discarded. The tcR package was used for downstream repertoire analysis, and clonotypes were matched across fractions by CDR3 nucleotide sequence plus V segment. VDJmatch was used to annotate antigen specificity against VDJdb, with one amino acid substitution in CDR3 permitted. One entry per CDR3 protein sequence results from the TCRdb reprocessing of the reads, with DNA left out. In this record, the V and J calls reflect TCRdb's handling and not the investigators' own analysis. The sample table gives about 410,000 distinct CDR3 sequences. The ten largest clones take up about 10% of the sample.

Broad study findings and their caveats: Those dominant clonotypes were again the most abundant among CD3+CD56-NKG2C+ cells in several donors, at roughly 28.3-65%. It remained unclear whether the expanded NKG2C-expressing T cell clones were specific for HCMV antigens. In six donors, the dominant CD3+CD56+NKG2C+ clonotypes ranked among the top 10 CD8+ clonotypes, making up roughly 1.0-8% of CD8+ T cells.

A commercial ELISA kit detecting HCMV-specific IgG in serum was used to determine HCMV serostatus. Peripheral blood mononuclear cells were isolated from blood by Ficoll density gradient centrifugation. The germline V gene (reference sequence) yields MNHEY for CDR1 and SMNVEV for CDR2. The CDR3 goes from the cysteine to the phenylalanine over 13 residues. The DNA sequence is not available. As to this clonotype: Its antigen is still unknown.

This clonotype originated in a woman aged 45-60 years in good health. Donor details come from another sample of the same person, matched by shared clones. What was sequenced was blood T cells: a sorted CD56 or NKG2C T cell subset, CD4+ or CD8+ T cells, or bulk PBMC T cells (not recorded which). This sequence uses TRBV27 and TRBJ2-1; TCRdb names TRBD2, which stays unverified in the absence of DNA. The CDR3 region has the sequence CASSPLEYNEQFF.